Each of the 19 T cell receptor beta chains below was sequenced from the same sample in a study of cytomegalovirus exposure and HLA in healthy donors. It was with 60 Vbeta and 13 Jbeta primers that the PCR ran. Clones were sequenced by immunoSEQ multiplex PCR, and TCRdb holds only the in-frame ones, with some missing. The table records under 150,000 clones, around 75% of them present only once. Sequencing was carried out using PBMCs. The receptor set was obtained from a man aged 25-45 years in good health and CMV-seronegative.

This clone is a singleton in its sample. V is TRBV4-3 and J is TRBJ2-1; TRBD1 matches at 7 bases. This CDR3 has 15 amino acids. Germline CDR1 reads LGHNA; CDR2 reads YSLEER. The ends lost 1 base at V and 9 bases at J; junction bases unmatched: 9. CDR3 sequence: CASSQGQGIVGEQFF. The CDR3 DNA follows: TGCGCCAGCAGCCAAGGACAGGGAATAGTAGGTGAGCAGTTCTTC.

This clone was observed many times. The CDR3 here is CASSIWGHTDTQYF. CDR3 DNA: TGTGCCAGTAGTATCTGGGGGCATACAGATACGCAGTATTTT. V is TRBV19 and J is TRBJ2-3; D is possibly TRBD1 (6 bases). Per the germline V gene, CDR1 is LNHDA and CDR2 is SQIVND (reference sequence). This CDR3 has 14 amino acids. V lost 3 bases to trimming and J lost 3 bases, with 10 bases between them.

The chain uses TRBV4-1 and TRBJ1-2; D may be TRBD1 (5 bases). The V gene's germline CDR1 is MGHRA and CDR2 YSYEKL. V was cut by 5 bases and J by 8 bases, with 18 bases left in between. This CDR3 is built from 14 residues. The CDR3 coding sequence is TGCGCCAGCAGCGGAAACCAGGGTCTTAGGGGCTACACCTTC. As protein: CASSGNQGLRGYTF.

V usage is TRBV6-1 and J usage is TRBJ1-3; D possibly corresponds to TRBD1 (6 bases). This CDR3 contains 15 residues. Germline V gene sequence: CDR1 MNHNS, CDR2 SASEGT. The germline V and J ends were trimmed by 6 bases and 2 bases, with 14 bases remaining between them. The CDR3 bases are TGTGCCAGCAGCGCCGCGGGGGCTGCTGGAAACACCATATATTTT. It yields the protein CASSAAGAAGNTIYF.

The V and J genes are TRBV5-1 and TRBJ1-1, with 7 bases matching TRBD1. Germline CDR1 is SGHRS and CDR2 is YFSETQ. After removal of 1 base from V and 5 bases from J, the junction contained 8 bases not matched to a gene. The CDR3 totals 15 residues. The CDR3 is CASSLSQGVETEAFF. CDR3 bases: TGCGCCAGCAGCTTGAGCCAGGGGGTAGAGACTGAAGCTTTCTTT.

The CDR3 spells CASSVDAGVRETQYF. CDR3 bases: TGTGCCAGCAGCGTAGATGCCGGGGTCCGGGAGACCCAGTACTTC. The chain employs TRBV9 and TRBJ2-5; D is possibly TRBD2 (5 bases). The V end was cut by 0 bases, the J end by 5 bases, with 14 bases between. The germline gives CDR1 SGDLS, CDR2 YYNGEE. The CDR3 is made up of 15 amino acids. The full variable domain, its missing parts supplied by reference TRBV9 and TRBJ2-5, is DSGVTQTPKHLITATGQRVTLRCSPRSGDLSVYWYQQSLDQGLQFLIQYYNGEERAKGNILERFSAQQFPDLHSELNLSSLELGDSALYFCASSVDAGVRETQYFGPGTRLLVL.

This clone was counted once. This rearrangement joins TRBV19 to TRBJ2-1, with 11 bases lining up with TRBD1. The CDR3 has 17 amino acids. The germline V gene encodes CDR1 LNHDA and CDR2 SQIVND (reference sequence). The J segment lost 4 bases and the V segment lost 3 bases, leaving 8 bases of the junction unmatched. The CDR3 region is CASSIGTGGFMYNEQFF. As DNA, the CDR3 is TGTGCCAGTAGTATCGGGACAGGGGGGTTTATGTACAATGAGCAGTTCTTC.

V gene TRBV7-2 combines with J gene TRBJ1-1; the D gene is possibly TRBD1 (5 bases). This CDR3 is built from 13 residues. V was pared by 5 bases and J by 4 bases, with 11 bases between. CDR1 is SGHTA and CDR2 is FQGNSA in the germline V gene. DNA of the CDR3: TGTGCCAGCAGCCCTGAGACAGTCACTGAAGCTTTCTTT. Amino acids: CASSPETVTEAFF.

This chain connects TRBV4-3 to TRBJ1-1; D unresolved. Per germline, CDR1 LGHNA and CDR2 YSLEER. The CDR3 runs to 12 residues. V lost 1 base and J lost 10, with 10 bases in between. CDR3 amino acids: CASSQGEGIAFF. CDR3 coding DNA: TGCGCCAGCAGCCAAGGTGAGGGTATAGCTTTCTTT.

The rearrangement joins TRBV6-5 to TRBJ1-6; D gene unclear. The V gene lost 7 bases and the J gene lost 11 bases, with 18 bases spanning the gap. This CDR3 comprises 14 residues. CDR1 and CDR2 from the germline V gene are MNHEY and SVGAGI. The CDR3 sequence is CASTNLGTHPPLHF. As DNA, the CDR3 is TGTGCCAGCACCAATCTAGGAACCCATCCACCCCTCCACTTT.

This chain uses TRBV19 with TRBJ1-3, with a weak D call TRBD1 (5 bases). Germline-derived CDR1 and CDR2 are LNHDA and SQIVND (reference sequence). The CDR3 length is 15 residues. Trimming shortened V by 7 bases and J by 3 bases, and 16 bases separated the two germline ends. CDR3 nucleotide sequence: TGTGCCAGTACCCCCTTGGAGGGGTTTGGAAACACCATATATTTT. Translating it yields CASTPLEGFGNTIYF. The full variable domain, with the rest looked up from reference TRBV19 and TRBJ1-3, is DGGITQSPKYLFRKEGQNVTLSCEQNLNHDAMYWYRQDPGQGLRLIYYSQIVNDFQKGDIAEGYSVSREKKESFPLTVTSAQKNPTAFYLCASTPLEGFGNTIYFGEGSWLTVV.

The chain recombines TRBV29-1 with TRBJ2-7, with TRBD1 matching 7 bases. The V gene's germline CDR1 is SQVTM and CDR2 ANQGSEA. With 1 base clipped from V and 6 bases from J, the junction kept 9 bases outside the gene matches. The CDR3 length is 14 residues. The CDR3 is CSVEGPTGSGEQYF. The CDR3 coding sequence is TGCAGCGTTGAAGGGCCGACAGGGAGTGGCGAGCAGTACTTC.

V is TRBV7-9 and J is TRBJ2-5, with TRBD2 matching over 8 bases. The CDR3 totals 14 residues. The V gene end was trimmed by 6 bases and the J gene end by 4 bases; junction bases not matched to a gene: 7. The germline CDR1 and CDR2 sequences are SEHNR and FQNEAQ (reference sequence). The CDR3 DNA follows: TGTGCCAGCAGTCCATTAGCGGGGCCAGAGACCCAGTACTTC. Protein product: CASSPLAGPETQYF.

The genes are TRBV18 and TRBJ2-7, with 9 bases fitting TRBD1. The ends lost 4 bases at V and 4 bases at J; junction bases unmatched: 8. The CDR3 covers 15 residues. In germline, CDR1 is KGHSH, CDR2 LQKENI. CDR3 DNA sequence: TGTGCCAGCTCACTTTCCGGGACAGGGTCGTACGAGCAGTACTTC. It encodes CASSLSGTGSYEQYF.

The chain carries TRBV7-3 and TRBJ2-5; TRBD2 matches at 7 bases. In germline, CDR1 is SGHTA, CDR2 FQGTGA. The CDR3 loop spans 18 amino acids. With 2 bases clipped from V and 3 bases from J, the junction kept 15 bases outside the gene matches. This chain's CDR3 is CASSLGGGAQHLKETQYF. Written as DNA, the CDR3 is TGTGCCAGCAGCTTAGGCGGGGGAGCTCAACACCTAAAAGAGACCCAGTACTTC.

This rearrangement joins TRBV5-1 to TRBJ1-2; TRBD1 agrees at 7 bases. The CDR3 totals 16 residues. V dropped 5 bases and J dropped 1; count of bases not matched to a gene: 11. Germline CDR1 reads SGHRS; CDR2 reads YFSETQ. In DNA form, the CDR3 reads TGCGCCAGCAGGCAATCACAGGACAGGCTTAACTATGGCTACACCTTC. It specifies CASRQSQDRLNYGYTF.

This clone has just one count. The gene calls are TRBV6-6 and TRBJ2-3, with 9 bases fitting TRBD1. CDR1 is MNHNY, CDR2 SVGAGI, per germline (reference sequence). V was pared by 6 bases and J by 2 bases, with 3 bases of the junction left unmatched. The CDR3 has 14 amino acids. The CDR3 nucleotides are TGTGCCAGCAGGGGACAGGGCGCCACAGATACGCAGTATTTT. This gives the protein CASRGQGATDTQYF.

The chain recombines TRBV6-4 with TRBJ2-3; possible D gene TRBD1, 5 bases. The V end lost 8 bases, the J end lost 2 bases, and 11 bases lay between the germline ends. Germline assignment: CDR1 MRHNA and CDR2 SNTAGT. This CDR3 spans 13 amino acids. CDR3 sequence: CASSGQATDTQYF. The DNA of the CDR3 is TGTGCCAGCTCAGGGCAGGCCACAGATACGCAGTATTTT.

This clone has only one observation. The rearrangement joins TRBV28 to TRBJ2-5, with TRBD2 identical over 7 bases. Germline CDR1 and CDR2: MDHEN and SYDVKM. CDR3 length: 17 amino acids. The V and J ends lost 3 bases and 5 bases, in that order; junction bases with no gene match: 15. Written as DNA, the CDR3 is TGTGCCAGCAGTTTTGTTTTGAGGGGAGGGCCGAGGGAGACCCAGTACTTC. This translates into CASSFVLRGGPRETQYF.